The rows below give T cell receptor beta chains drawn from one sample of a study of T cell changes during pregnancy in multiple sclerosis. Produced via immunoSEQ multiplex PCR; TCRdb's table is partial and in-frame only. The sample yields about 48,000 clones, 94% seen once. The sequenced sample was CD4+ T cells from peripheral blood mononuclear cells, obtained in the first trimester of pregnancy. The receptors stem from a female donor with multiple sclerosis, enrolled in a pregnancy study. The CDR3 runs from the conserved cysteine through the conserved F or W. A D gene is named only where the DNA matches it firmly.

cdr3_aa v_call d_call j_call
CASSLLAVPHNYGYTF TRBV5-6 NA TRBJ1-2
CASSPWGEGGTGELFF TRBV11-2 TRBD2 TRBJ2-2
CASSDQGARNEQFF TRBV4-1 TRBD1 TRBJ2-1
CASRPTGGAYEQYF TRBV6-5 TRBD1 TRBJ2-7
CASSDPVTGTFYEQYF TRBV2 TRBD1 TRBJ2-7
CASAQSWTGVIEQYF TRBV27 TRBD1 TRBJ2-7
CARRQVGGYTF TRBV2 NA TRBJ1-2
CASSITGTYEQYF TRBV19 NA TRBJ2-7
CASTDRGNQPQHF TRBV6-1 TRBD1 TRBJ1-5
CASSRDSRTDTQYF TRBV13 TRBD1 TRBJ2-3
CASSQEDRVANTGELFF TRBV4-1 TRBD1 TRBJ2-2
CASSPYYDRSSGNTIYF TRBV27 NA TRBJ1-3
CASSSQGYEQFF TRBV25-1 NA TRBJ2-1
CASSLGLAGGRADTQYF TRBV5-1 TRBD2 TRBJ2-3
CASGLAGGLEAFF TRBV2 NA TRBJ1-1
CASSLRGGYNEQFF TRBV2 TRBD2 TRBJ2-1
CASSSTGAWDYGYTF TRBV7-9 TRBD1 TRBJ1-2
CASTQGRWTEAFF TRBV6-6 NA TRBJ1-1
CAISAGTSGTAGGTDTQYF TRBV10-3 TRBD2 TRBJ2-3
CASSDWGRGGSDEQYF TRBV6-1 TRBD1 TRBJ2-7
CASSLAHPGTRLDDEQFF TRBV7-9 TRBD2 TRBJ2-1
CASSSGDSYNSPLHF TRBV6-5 NA TRBJ1-6
CASSLGTSGGTTSYEQYF TRBV7-8 TRBD2 TRBJ2-7
CASSRPGGPSTDTQYF TRBV7-2 NA TRBJ2-3
CASSGYRVVDTQYF TRBV2 NA TRBJ2-3
CASSLGDTSYEQYF TRBV7-7 NA TRBJ2-7
CASSLWVQRKNTGELFF TRBV5-1 NA TRBJ2-2
CASSETLGQQNTGELFF TRBV5-1 TRBD1 TRBJ2-2
CASSLIAGSYNEQFF TRBV7-3 TRBD2 TRBJ2-1
CASSLALQETQYF TRBV7-8 NA TRBJ2-5
CASSPLRSSYNEQFF TRBV7-9 NA TRBJ2-1
CASSPSGLASYEQYF TRBV2 NA TRBJ2-7
CASSPQWPPYEQYF TRBV6-5 NA TRBJ2-7
CASSPRGGNEKLFF TRBV25-1 NA TRBJ1-4
CASSENEYNEQFF TRBV7-9 NA TRBJ2-1
CASSLGLAGTDTQYF TRBV2 TRBD2 TRBJ2-3
CASSIVRGGLRYEQYF TRBV19 NA TRBJ2-7
CASSLRARDQPQHF TRBV7-2 NA TRBJ1-5
CATSSRLAGATDTQYF TRBV15 TRBD2 TRBJ2-3
CASSQARGGYTF TRBV14 NA TRBJ1-2
CASSLTGPGQGAWETQYF TRBV5-6 TRBD1 TRBJ2-5